These T cell receptor beta chains were read from a single sample in a study of blood T cell repertoires in COVID-19. Assay: immunoSEQ multiplex PCR; the TCRdb copy retains only in-frame clones and omits some. The sample holds about 80,000 clones; 60% to 80% are singletons and the top ten take roughly 15%. The sequencing sample was made of peripheral blood. All receptors come from a man in his sixties or seventies with active or convalescent COVID-19. The CDR3 runs from the conserved cysteine through the conserved F or W. D genes are given only for firm matches. Size is stated for part of the rows, as once, few or many counts, or as a class when the clone is expanded.

TRBV2	TRBJ2-2	NA	NA	13	CATAWANTGELFF	TGTGCCACGGCCTGGGCAAACACCGGGGAGCTGTTTTTT
TRBV27	TRBJ1-5	NA	NA	12	CASRTENQPQHF	TGTGCCAGCCGGACAGAGAATCAGCCCCAGCATTTT
TRBV29-1	TRBJ1-1	NA	NA	14	CSTLGGRLFSEAFF	TGCAGCACCCTCGGGGGGCGCTTATTTAGTGAAGCTTTCTTT
TRBV10-3	TRBJ2-3	NA	TRBD2	13	CAISGREGDTQYF	TGTGCCATCAGTGGAAGGGAGGGAGATACGCAGTATTTT
TRBV6-6	TRBJ1-6	NA	TRBD1	16	CASRKEQDRFNSPLHF	TGTGCCAGCAGGAAGGAGCAGGACAGGTTTAATTCACCCCTCCACTTT
TRBV11-2	TRBJ1-2	NA	NA	16	CASSLGGRRERGGYTF	TGTGCCAGCAGCTTAGGGGGGCGTCGGGAAAGGGGTGGCTACACCTTC
TRBV19	TRBJ2-1	NA	NA	13	CASNDRSYNEQFF	TGTGCCAGTAACGACAGATCCTACAATGAGCAGTTCTTC
TRBV27	TRBJ1-2	NA	NA	14	CASSRSGSNYGYTF	TGTGCCAGCAGTCGCAGCGGTTCTAACTATGGCTACACCTTC
TRBV2	TRBJ2-7	once	TRBD2	14	CASSGTSGSYEQYF	TGTGCCAGCAGTGGAACTAGCGGGTCTTACGAGCAGTACTTC
TRBV4-1	TRBJ1-6	NA	NA	15	CASSQGDRRNSPLHF	TGCGCCAGCAGCCAAGGCGACAGGCGAAATTCACCCCTCCACTTT
TRBV7-9	TRBJ1-1	few	NA	14	CASSPLTANTEAFF	TGTGCCAGCAGCCCTCTAACAGCGAACACTGAAGCTTTCTTT
TRBV9	TRBJ2-3	few	TRBD2	20	CASSVELEASGGGIPDTQYF	TGTGCCAGCAGCGTAGAGTTGGAGGCTAGCGGGGGAGGGATTCCAGATACGCAGTATTTT
TRBV6-5	TRBJ1-5	NA	TRBD1	15	CASSRTGDSNQPQHF	TGTGCCAGCAGTCGTACAGGGGATAGCAATCAGCCCCAGCATTTT
TRBV7-8	TRBJ1-2	NA	NA	14	CASSLERAGSGYTF	TGTGCCAGCAGCTTAGAGCGGGCAGGGAGTGGCTACACCTTC
TRBV20-1	TRBJ1-2	NA	TRBD1	11	CSADRDYGYTF	TGCAGTGCCGACAGGGACTATGGCTACACCTTC
TRBV15	TRBJ1-2	NA	NA	14	CATSREGVNYGYTF	TGTGCCACCAGCAGGGAAGGGGTAAACTATGGCTACACCTTC
TRBV6-6	TRBJ1-5	few	TRBD1	14	CASSYSTGDQPQHF	TGTGCCAGCAGTTACTCGACAGGGGATCAGCCCCAGCATTTT
TRBV30	TRBJ1-6	NA	NA	16	CAWSVFGGAFNSPLHF	TGTGCCTGGAGTGTCTTCGGGGGGGCTTTTAATTCACCCCTCCACTTT
TRBV2	TRBJ2-3	NA	TRBD2	16	CARQKPSGGDTDTQYF	TGTGCCAGACAGAAACCCAGCGGGGGGGATACAGATACGCAGTATTTT
TRBV7-7	TRBJ2-3	NA	NA	14	CASSLADSPDTQYF	TGTGCCAGCAGCTTAGCCGATAGCCCCGATACGCAGTATTTT
TRBV28	TRBJ1-6	NA	NA	16	CASSLADSNYNSPLHF	TGTGCCAGCAGTTTAGCCGACAGTAACTATAATTCACCCCTCCACTTT
TRBV6-5	TRBJ1-6	NA	NA	14	CASRPPLGASPLHF	TGTGCCAGCAGACCCCCTCTAGGCGCTTCACCCCTCCACTTT
TRBV28	TRBJ1-2	NA	NA	13	CASTPEMGLGYTF	TGTGCCAGCACCCCCGAGATGGGACTGGGCTACACCTTC
TRBV5-1	TRBJ1-1	NA	NA	14	CASSLGWRNTEAFF	TGCGCCAGCAGCTTGGGGTGGAGGAACACTGAAGCTTTCTTT
TRBV30	TRBJ2-3	NA	NA	14	CAWQSLGDTDTQYF	TGTGCCTGGCAATCACTCGGGGACACAGATACGCAGTATTTT
TRBV9	TRBJ2-2	NA	NA	15	CASSVEPSNTGELFF	TGTGCCAGCAGCGTAGAGCCATCGAACACCGGGGAGCTGTTTTTT
TRBV27	TRBJ1-2	once	NA	12	CASYSLHYGYTF	TGTGCCAGCTACTCCCTGCACTATGGCTACACCTTC
TRBV30	TRBJ2-6	NA	NA	15	CAWSVGGSGANVLTF	TGTGCCTGGAGTGTTGGAGGCTCTGGGGCCAACGTCCTGACTTTC
TRBV4-1	TRBJ2-1	NA	TRBD1	16	CASSQEGRGRWNEQFF	TGCGCCAGCAGCCAAGAGGGCAGGGGGCGTTGGAATGAGCAGTTCTTC
TRBV9	TRBJ1-1	NA	NA	14	CASSVSGLNTEAFF	TGTGCCAGCAGCGTATCCGGACTCAACACTGAAGCTTTCTTT
TRBV2	TRBJ1-2	NA	NA	12	CASFGTPTLGTF	TGTGCCAGCTTTGGGACACCCACTTTAGGGACCTTC